The sequence of this T cell receptor (beta chain) was determined in a study of blood T cell repertoires in COVID-19. J was trimmed by 4 bases and V by 0 bases; bases with no gene match: 8. The CDR3 is 17 residues long. CDR1 SGHRS and CDR2 YFSETQ come from the germline V gene. Authors' analysis steps: By means of reference gene primer amplification, nucleated cell counts were estimated. Libraries were prepared by immunoSEQ multiplex PCR; TCRdb keeps only in-frame clonotypes and omits some of them. Clone size and the V and J calls come from that table; the DNA yielded D and trimming. Of 95,000 to 110,000 clones in the sample, around 88% are singletons; the top ten hold approximately 6.8%.

Sequencing was performed on peripheral blood. This TCR came from a man in his forties or fifties with active or convalescent COVID-19. The chain couples TRBV5-1 to TRBJ2-3, with 10 bases lining up with TRBD2. CDR3 in DNA: TGCGCCAGCAGCTTGGAAGCTAGCGGGAGAGGGGCAGATACGCAGTATTTT. Translating it yields CASSLEASGRGADTQYF.